This T cell receptor beta chain was sequenced for a study of graft-versus-host responses after intestinal transplantation. Study in general: Anti-thymocyte globulin induction preceded 2 to 4 years of tacrolimus and steroid maintenance in all recipients. Notes on the study in general: In patients with graft-donor T cell macrochimerism, allograft graft-versus-host to host-versus-graft clonal ratios were high. Recipient bone marrow held GvH clones, some seen earlier in ileum or blood.

This clone was recorded a few times. This CDR3 has 14 amino acids. Deletions cut 3 bases from V and 0 bases from J, with 7 bases between. The germline CDR1 and CDR2 sequences are SGHNT and YYREEE (reference sequence). Only in-frame clones appear in the TCRdb table, and some are missing; sequencing was by immunoSEQ multiplex PCR. This table holds thousands of clones, 20% to 25% found once. Proliferating CFSE-low CD3+CD4+ and CD3+CD8+ responders were sorted post-reaction. The TCR sequence derives from a human patient who was an organ donor for intestinal transplantation. Sequencing used alloreactive CD4+ T cells from a mixed lymphocyte reaction culture, obtained before transplantation. The subset here: CFSE-low proliferating T cells sorted from approximately 6-day pre-transplant mixed lymphocyte reaction (GvH or HvG direction). The chain employs TRBV5-4 and TRBJ2-1; D remains unclear. The CDR3 reads CASSSRFSYNEQFF. CDR3 coding DNA: TGTGCCAGCAGCTCCCGTTTCTCCTACAATGAGCAGTTCTTC. Together with reference TRBV5-4 and TRBJ2-1, the CDR3 gives the full variable domain: ETGVTQSPTHLIKTRGQQVTLRCSSQSGHNTVSWYQQALGQGPQFIFQYYREEENGRGNFPPRFSGLQFPNYSSELNVNALELDDSALYLCASSSRFSYNEQFFGPGTRLTVL.